The next 25 T cell receptor beta chains were all read from a single sample in a study of Tregs in tolerant kidney transplant recipients. Mixed chimerism was transient after nonmyeloablative marrow transplants from related graft donors. Method: immunoSEQ multiplex PCR; TCRdb's copy keeps in-frame clones and lacks some. The sample includes about 64,000 clones, 80% to 90% of them seen just once. Sequencing was performed on CD4+ T cells from blood (PBMCs), taken 6 months after the transplant. All receptors derive from a human patient who received a combined kidney and bone marrow transplant. Some T cells may be supplied by the graft donor.

This rearrangement joins TRBV6-6 to TRBJ1-1; D may be TRBD1 (6 bases). Germline V CDR1 and CDR2: MNHNY, SVGAGI (reference sequence). Trimming took 4 bases from V and 4 from J, leaving 13 bases between them. The CDR3 length is 14 residues. CDR3: CASSFLRGGTEAFF. In nucleotides, the CDR3 is TGTGCCAGCAGTTTCTTGAGGGGGGGCACTGAAGCTTTCTTT.

The chain is built from TRBV7-2 and TRBJ2-1, with TRBD2 matching 7 bases. This CDR3 has 15 residues. Germline CDR1 is SGHTA and CDR2 is FQGNSA. J lost 4 bases, V lost 1 base, and 4 bases had no gene match. In DNA, the CDR3 is TGTGCCAGCAGCTTAGTTCCCGGGGGGTACAATGAGCAGTTCTTC. This codes for CASSLVPGGYNEQFF.

The rearrangement links TRBV7-9 to TRBJ2-7; 10 positions agree with TRBD2. The CDR3 is made up of 14 amino acids. From germline, CDR1 is SEHNR and CDR2 FQNEAQ (reference sequence). V was pared by 5 bases and J by 5 bases, with 6 bases of the junction left unmatched. CDR3 sequence reads: CASSASGSVNEQYF. The CDR3 region has the DNA TGTGCCAGCAGCGCTAGCGGGAGTGTTAACGAGCAGTACTTC. The full variable domain, its missing parts supplied by reference TRBV7-9 and TRBJ2-7, is DTGVSQNPRHKITKRGQNVTFRCDPISEHNRLYWYRQTLGQGPEFLTYFQNEAQLEKSRLLSDRFSAERPKGSFSTLEIQRTEQGDSAMYLCASSASGSVNEQYFGPGTRLTVT.

V is TRBV4-3 and J is TRBJ1-2, with 10 bases lining up with TRBD1. The trim removed 2 bases at V and 8 bases at J, leaving 5 bases unmatched. The germline CDR1 and CDR2 sequences are LGHNA and YSLEER. CDR3 length equals 14 residues. CDR3 sequence reads: CASSQNDRGQGYTF. CDR3 bases: TGCGCCAGCAGCCAAAATGACAGGGGGCAAGGCTACACCTTC.

The chain has TRBV4-3 and TRBJ1-2; D is undetermined. Deletions cut 1 base from V and 8 bases from J, with 14 bases between. Germline assignment: CDR1 LGHNA and CDR2 YSLEER. The CDR3 has 14 amino acids. The chain's CDR3 is CASSQGSSGGGYTF. CDR3 sequence (DNA): TGCGCCAGCAGCCAAGGTTCGTCCGGCGGAGGCTACACCTTC.

V gene TRBV30 combines with J gene TRBJ2-7; 8 bases line up with TRBD2. The CDR3 is 13 amino acids. The junction had 3 bases not matched to a gene; V was cut back by 5 bases and J by 0 bases. CDR1 and CDR2 (germline): GTSNPN, SVGIG (reference sequence). The CDR3 DNA sequence: TGTGCCTGGGCGGGGGGTATCTCCTACGAGCAGTACTTC. Its translation is CAWAGGISYEQYF.

This chain joins TRBV6-1 and TRBJ2-5; TRBD2 might be the D (6 bases). Germline loops: CDR1 MNHNS, CDR2 SASEGT. This CDR3 is built from 14 residues. V was cut by 5 bases and J by 1 base, with 11 bases left in between. The CDR3 DNA reads as TGTGCCAGCAGTCGGGAGAGATTCCAAGAGACCCAGTACTTC. Translated: CASSRERFQETQYF.

The chain employs TRBV6-1 and TRBJ2-2, with D maybe TRBD1 (6 bases). Trimming took off 4 bases at V and 2 bases at J, with 14 bases between the two ends. CDR1 is MNHNS, CDR2 SASEGT, per germline. The CDR3 runs 16 residues. The DNA of the CDR3 is TGTGCCAGCAGTGTCTATCAACAGGGAAACACCGGGGAGCTGTTTTTT. Translated: CASSVYQQGNTGELFF.

The chain's CDR3 is CASSEGTSPYEQYF. CDR3 in DNA: TGTGCCAGCAGTGAGGGGACTAGCCCCTACGAGCAGTACTTC. V and J are TRBV2 and TRBJ2-7; 9 nucleotides agree with TRBD2. The CDR3 is 14 residues long. Germline V lookup: CDR1 SNHLY, CDR2 FYNNEI. Losses at the gene ends were 3 bases for V and 2 bases for J; bases not matched to a gene: 2.

In this sample, this clone turned up a few times. V is TRBV28 and J is TRBJ2-1; 7 bases match TRBD1. The CDR3 is 15 amino acids. V lost 2 bases and J lost 2; bases outside the gene matches: 3. CDR1 is MDHEN and CDR2 is SYDVKM in the germline V gene. CDR3 region: CASSLTGTAYNEQFF. The CDR3 DNA reads as TGTGCCAGCAGTTTAACTGGGACAGCCTACAATGAGCAGTTCTTC.

The genes are TRBV5-1 and TRBJ1-1; 7 bases fit TRBD1. The J segment lost 5 bases and the V segment lost 4 bases, leaving 11 bases of the junction unmatched. The CDR3 contains 15 residues. Per germline, CDR1 SGHRS and CDR2 YFSETQ. The CDR3 sequence: CASSPSTGAGTEAFF. In DNA form, the CDR3 reads TGCGCCAGCAGCCCGTCCACAGGGGCGGGGACTGAAGCTTTCTTT.

This chain uses TRBV4-3 with TRBJ1-5; D is perhaps TRBD1 (6 bases). The V and J ends lost 0 bases and 2 bases respectively, with 11 bases between them. The V gene's germline CDR1 is LGHNA and CDR2 YSLEER. CDR3 length: 16 amino acids. CDR3 loop: CASSQDHRVGNQPQHF. CDR3 DNA: TGCGCCAGCAGCCAAGATCACAGGGTGGGCAATCAGCCCCAGCATTTT.

This chain joins TRBV19 and TRBJ1-1, with 7 bases identical to TRBD1. This CDR3 spans 14 amino acids. Germline V gene data show CDR1 as LNHDA and CDR2 as SQIVND (reference sequence). J lost 6 bases, V lost 1 base, and 5 bases had no gene match. For the CDR3, the DNA is TGTGCCAGTAGTATAGGCAGGGGGTTGGCTGAAGCTTTCTTT. It codes for CASSIGRGLAEAFF.

J is TRBJ2-5 and V is TRBV5-1, with 12 bases aligning to TRBD2. Trimming cost V 4 bases and J 6 bases; bases outside gene matches: 10. Per the germline V gene, CDR1 is SGHRS and CDR2 is YFSETQ. The CDR3 is 16 amino acids. The CDR3 region is CASSRRLAGDLKTQYF. The CDR3 region has the DNA TGCGCCAGCAGCAGAAGACTAGCGGGGGATCTAAAGACCCAGTACTTC.

The CDR3 protein is CASTGNRPNTEAFF. DNA for the CDR3: TGTGCCAGCACAGGTAACAGACCGAACACTGAAGCTTTCTTT. This chain joins TRBV6-5 and TRBJ1-1; D is unresolved. V shed 7 bases and J shed 1 base, with 13 bases lying between them. The CDR3 is made up of 14 amino acids. Looked up from germline, CDR1 is MNHEY and CDR2 is SVGAGI.

The rearrangement joins TRBV27 to TRBJ1-5, with 8 bases matching TRBD1. V was clipped by 6 bases and J by 1 base; unmatched bases: 2. The CDR3 length is 14 residues. Looked up from germline, CDR1 is MNHEY and CDR2 is SMNVEV (reference sequence). The CDR3: CASSRTGSNQPQHF. As DNA, the CDR3 is TGTGCCAGCAGCAGGACAGGGAGCAATCAGCCCCAGCATTTT.

The J gene is TRBJ1-5, the V gene TRBV7-9; TRBD1 aligns across 7 bases. This CDR3 has 13 residues. Germline V lookup: CDR1 SEHNR, CDR2 FQNEAQ (reference sequence). V lost 5 bases, J lost 4 bases, and 2 bases stayed unmatched. The CDR3 sequence is CASSQTGNQPQHF. CDR3 bases: TGTGCCAGCAGCCAGACAGGGAATCAGCCCCAGCATTTT.

This sequence joins TRBV7-8 and TRBJ1-3; a possible D gene is TRBD1 (5 bases). CDR1 and CDR2 (germline): SGHVS, FQNEAQ. V dropped 0 bases and J dropped 2 bases, with 11 bases sitting between them. This CDR3 has 16 residues. For the CDR3, the DNA is TGTGCCAGCAGCTTAGCGCGGGGGGGTGCTGGAAACACCATATATTTT. Protein sequence: CASSLARGGAGNTIYF.

The chain couples TRBV2 to TRBJ2-1; 9 bases line up with TRBD2. The CDR3 length is 15 residues. CDR1 is SNHLY and CDR2 is FYNNEI in the germline V gene. The J segment lost 7 bases and the V segment lost 4 bases, leaving 8 bases of the junction unmatched. As DNA, the CDR3 is TGTGCCAGCAGTGTCGCGGGAGGGCTAGGGAATGAGCAGTTCTTC. This translates into CASSVAGGLGNEQFF.

The V and J genes are TRBV5-4 and TRBJ2-1, with a weak D call TRBD2 (5 bases). V dropped 3 bases and J dropped 9 bases, with 25 bases sitting between them. Germline loops: CDR1 SGHNT, CDR2 YYREEE (reference sequence). The length of the CDR3 is 17 residues. This CDR3 reads CASSSRQGDSGFGEQFF. CDR3 nucleotides: TGTGCCAGCAGCTCAAGACAAGGAGATTCGGGGTTCGGTGAGCAGTTCTTC.

In this sample, this clone turned up a few times. V usage is TRBV10-3 and J usage is TRBJ1-3; TRBD1 might be the D (6 bases). Trimming cost V 5 bases and J 0 bases, with 11 bases left between them. CDR3 length: 15 residues. The germline gives CDR1 ENHRY, CDR2 SYGVKD. Here the CDR3 DNA reads TGTGCCATCAGTAAGACAGGAATCTCTGGAAACACCATATATTTT. The encoded protein is CAISKTGISGNTIYF.

The chain recombines TRBV28 with TRBJ2-3; D not resolved. The germline CDR1 and CDR2 sequences are MDHEN and SYDVKM. There are 12 residues in the CDR3. The germline V and J ends were trimmed by 1 base and 6 bases, with 5 bases remaining between them. In DNA form, the CDR3 reads TGTGCCAGCAGTTTATTATTGGATACGCAGTATTTT. Its protein product is CASSLLLDTQYF. Variable domain in full (rest from reference TRBV28 and TRBJ2-3): DVKVTQSSRYLVKRTGEKVFLECVQDMDHENMFWYRQDPGLGLRLIYFSYDVKMKEKGDIPEGYSVSREKKERFSLILESASTNQTSMYLCASSLLLDTQYFGPGTRLTVL.

This chain joins TRBV9 and TRBJ1-2, with 8 bases identical to TRBD1. This CDR3 comprises 16 residues. V shed 2 bases and J 0 bases; nucleotides not matched to a gene: 6. Germline V lookup: CDR1 SGDLS, CDR2 YYNGEE. In DNA form, the CDR3 reads TGTGCCAGCAGCGTCAGGGGGCGCGGCACTAACTATGGCTACACCTTC. Translated: CASSVRGRGTNYGYTF.

As to this clone: The junction departs from the called germline gene at one end, perhaps through a read error. The CDR3 here is CASILPPGQSHNEQFF. CDR3 nucleotide sequence: TGTGCCAGCATTTTACCTCCGGGACAGTCCCACAATGAGCAGTTCTTC. This chain links TRBV27 with TRBJ2-1; TRBD1 agrees at 7 bases. Germline V gene lookup returns CDR1 MNHEY and CDR2 SMNVEV (reference sequence). The CDR3 has 16 residues.

In this sample, this clone turned up once. CDR3 in DNA: TGTGCCAGCAACAAACCGGGACTAGCCCTAGATACGCAGTATTTT. This codes for CASNKPGLALDTQYF. The rearrangement uses TRBV7-9 and TRBJ2-3; 9 nucleotides match TRBD2. The CDR3 totals 15 residues. V shed 7 bases, J shed 5 bases, and the junction held 10 bases outside the gene matches. Germline loops: CDR1 SEHNR, CDR2 FQNEAQ (reference sequence).